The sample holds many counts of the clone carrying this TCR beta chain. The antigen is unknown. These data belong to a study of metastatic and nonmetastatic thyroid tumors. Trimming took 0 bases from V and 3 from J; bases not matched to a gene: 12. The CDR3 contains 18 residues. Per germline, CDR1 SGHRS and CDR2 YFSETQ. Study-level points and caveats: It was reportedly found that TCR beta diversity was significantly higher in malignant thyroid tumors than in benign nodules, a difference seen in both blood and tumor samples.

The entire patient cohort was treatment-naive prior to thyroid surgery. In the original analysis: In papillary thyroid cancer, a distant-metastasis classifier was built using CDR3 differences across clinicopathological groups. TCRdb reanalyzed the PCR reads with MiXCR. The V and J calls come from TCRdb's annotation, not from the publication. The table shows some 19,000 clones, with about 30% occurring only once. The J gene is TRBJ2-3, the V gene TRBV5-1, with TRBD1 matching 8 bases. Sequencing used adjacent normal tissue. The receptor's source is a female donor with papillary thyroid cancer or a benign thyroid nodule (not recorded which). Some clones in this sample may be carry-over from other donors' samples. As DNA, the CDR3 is TGCGCCAGCAGCTTGGGTGGATCAGGGGGCACAATGACAGATACGCAGTATTTT. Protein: CASSLGGSGGTMTDTQYF.